This TCR beta chain appears in the sequencing data of a study of CD8 T cells in ankylosing spondylitis. The CDR3 sequence is 18 residues long. In germline, CDR1 is MNHNS, CDR2 SASEGT. J lost 0 bases, V lost 4 bases, and 14 bases had no gene match. TCR beta libraries were made by quantitative 5'-RACE with molecular barcodes. TCRdb re-derived calls from the 5' RACE reads in MiXCR, one entry per CDR3 protein. In the table there are 300,000 to 350,000 distinct CDR3 sequences, around 20% of which are singletons. This chain links TRBV6-1 with TRBJ2-7, with 8 bases matching TRBD2. This TCR came from a female donor with ankylosing spondylitis or in good health (not recorded which). Sequenced input: blood, either unsorted or a sorted T cell fraction (not recorded which). CDR3 nucleotide sequence: TGTGCCAGCAGTGGGTCTATGTGGCGGGAGGTTAGCTCCTACGAGCAGTACTTC. Its protein is CASSGSMWREVSSYEQYF.